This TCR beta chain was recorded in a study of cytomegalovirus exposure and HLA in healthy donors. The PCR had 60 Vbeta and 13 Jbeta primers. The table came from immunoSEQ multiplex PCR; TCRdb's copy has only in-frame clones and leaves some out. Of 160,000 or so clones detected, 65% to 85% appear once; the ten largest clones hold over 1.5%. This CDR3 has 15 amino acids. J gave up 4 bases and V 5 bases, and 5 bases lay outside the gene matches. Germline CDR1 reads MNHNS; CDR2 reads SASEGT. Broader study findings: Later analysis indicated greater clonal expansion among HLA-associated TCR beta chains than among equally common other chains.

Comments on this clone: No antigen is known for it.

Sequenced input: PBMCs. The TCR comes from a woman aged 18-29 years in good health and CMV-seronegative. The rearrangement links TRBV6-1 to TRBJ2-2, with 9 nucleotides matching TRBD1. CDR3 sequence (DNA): TGTGCCAGCAGTAGGACAGGGGAGTTCACCGGGGAGCTGTTTTTT. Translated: CASSRTGEFTGELFF.